This record concerns one TCR beta chain sequence. Antigen: not known. Time point here: persistent/refractory GD, antithyroid drugs over 5 years with positive TRAb. After RNA was extracted from PBMCs, the TCR library was made from it. HTBI primers from iRepertoire and Arm-PCR of CDR3 regions yielded the TCR beta libraries. TCRdb recomputed calls from the multiplex PCR reads with MiXCR, one row per CDR3 protein. In the table there are roughly 700,000 distinct CDR3 sequences, around 32% of which are singletons. These data originate in a study of regulatory T cells in long-lasting Graves disease. Study-wide context: Those with persistent Graves' disease had received antithyroid drugs for over 5 years with positive TSH receptor antibodies. Study results and limitations: Persistent disease preferred TRBV28, TRBJ1-2 and TRBJ2-5; new disease, TRBV20-1 and TRBJ2-1. Persistent patients had more shared public clonotypes (2,741) than new patients (about 970).

The ends lost 2 bases at V and 5 bases at J; junction bases unmatched: 7. Germline V gene sequence: CDR1 SGDLS, CDR2 YYNGEE. The CDR3 consists of 14 residues. The source material was peripheral blood mononuclear cells (PBMCs), sampled when the disease was refractory, from a patient treated with antithyroid drugs. This sequence joins TRBV9 and TRBJ2-7, with TRBD1 matching over 7 bases. This TCR was recovered from a female donor with Graves disease. As DNA, the CDR3 is TGTGCCAGCAGCGTCACAGGGACAGTCAACGAGCAGTACTTC. Translation gives CASSVTGTVNEQYF.